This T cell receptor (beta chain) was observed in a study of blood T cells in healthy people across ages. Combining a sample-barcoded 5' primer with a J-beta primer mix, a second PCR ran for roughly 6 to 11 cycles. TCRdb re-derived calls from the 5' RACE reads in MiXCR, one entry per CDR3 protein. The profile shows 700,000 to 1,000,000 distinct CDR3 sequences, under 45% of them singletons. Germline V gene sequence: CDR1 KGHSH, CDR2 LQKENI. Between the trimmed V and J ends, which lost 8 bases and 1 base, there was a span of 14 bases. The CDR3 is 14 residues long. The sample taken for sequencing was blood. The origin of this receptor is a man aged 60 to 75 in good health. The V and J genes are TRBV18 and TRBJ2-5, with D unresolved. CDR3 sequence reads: CASPQFESQETQYF. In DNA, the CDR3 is TGTGCCAGCCCTCAGTTCGAGTCCCAAGAGACCCAGTACTTC.